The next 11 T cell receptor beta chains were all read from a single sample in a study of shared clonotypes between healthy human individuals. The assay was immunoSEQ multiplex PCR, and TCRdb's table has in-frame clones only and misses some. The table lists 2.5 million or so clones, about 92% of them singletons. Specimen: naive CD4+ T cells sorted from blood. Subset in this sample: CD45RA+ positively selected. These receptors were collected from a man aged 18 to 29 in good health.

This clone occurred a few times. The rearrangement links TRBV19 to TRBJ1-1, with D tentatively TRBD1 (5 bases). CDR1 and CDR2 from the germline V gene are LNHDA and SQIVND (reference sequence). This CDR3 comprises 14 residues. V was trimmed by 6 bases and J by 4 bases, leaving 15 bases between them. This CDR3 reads CASRTLAGGTEAFF. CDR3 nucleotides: TGTGCCAGTAGAACCCTCGCGGGGGGCACTGAAGCTTTCTTT.

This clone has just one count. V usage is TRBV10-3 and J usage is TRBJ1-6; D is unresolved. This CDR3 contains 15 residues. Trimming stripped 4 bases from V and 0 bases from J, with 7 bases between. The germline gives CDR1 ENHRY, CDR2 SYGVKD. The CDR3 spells CAISAGSSYNSPLHF. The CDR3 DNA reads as TGTGCCATCAGTGCCGGGAGCTCCTATAATTCACCCCTCCACTTT.

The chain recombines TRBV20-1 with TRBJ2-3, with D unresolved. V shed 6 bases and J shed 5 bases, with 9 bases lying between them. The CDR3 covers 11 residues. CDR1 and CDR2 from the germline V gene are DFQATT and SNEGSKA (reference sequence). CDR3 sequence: CSATSLDTQYF. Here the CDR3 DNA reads TGCAGTGCCACCTCCCTAGATACGCAGTATTTT.

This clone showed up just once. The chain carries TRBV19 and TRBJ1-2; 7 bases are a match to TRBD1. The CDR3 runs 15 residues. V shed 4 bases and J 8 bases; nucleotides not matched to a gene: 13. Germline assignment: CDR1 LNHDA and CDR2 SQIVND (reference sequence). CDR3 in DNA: TGTGCCAGTAGTACTCCCTCGACAGGGTCAAGGGGCTACACCTTC. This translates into CASSTPSTGSRGYTF.

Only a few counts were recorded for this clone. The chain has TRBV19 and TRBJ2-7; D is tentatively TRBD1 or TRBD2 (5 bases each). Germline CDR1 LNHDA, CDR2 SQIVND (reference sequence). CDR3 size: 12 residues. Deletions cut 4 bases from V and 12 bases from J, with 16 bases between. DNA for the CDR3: TGTGCCAGTAGTACCTCTACGGGACGTCGGTACTTC. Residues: CASSTSTGRRYF.

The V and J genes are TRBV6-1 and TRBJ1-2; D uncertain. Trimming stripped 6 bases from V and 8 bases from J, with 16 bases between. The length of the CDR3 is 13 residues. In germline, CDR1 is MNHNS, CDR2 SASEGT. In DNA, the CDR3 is TGTGCCAGCAGCCCCGACACCGGTGGAGGCTACACCTTC. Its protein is CASSPDTGGGYTF.

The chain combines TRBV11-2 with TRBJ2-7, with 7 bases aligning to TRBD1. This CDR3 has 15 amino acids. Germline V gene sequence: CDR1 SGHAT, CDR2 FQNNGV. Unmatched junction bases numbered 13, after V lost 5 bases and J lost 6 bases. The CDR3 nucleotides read TGTGCCAGCAGCCCCAGGAAGGGGGCGAAGGGCGAGCAGTACTTC. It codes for CASSPRKGAKGEQYF.

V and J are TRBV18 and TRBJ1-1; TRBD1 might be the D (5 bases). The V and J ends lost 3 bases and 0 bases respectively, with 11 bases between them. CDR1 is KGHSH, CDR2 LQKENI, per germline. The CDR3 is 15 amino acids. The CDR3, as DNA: TGTGCCAGCTCACCGGCGGCAGGGATGAACACTGAAGCTTTCTTT. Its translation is CASSPAAGMNTEAFF.

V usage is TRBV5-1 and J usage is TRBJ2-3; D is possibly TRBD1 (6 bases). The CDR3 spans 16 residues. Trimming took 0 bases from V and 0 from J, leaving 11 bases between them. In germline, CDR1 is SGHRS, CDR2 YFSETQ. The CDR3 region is CASSLGTGQSTDTQYF. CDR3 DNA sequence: TGCGCCAGCAGCTTGGGTACGGGACAAAGCACAGATACGCAGTATTTT.

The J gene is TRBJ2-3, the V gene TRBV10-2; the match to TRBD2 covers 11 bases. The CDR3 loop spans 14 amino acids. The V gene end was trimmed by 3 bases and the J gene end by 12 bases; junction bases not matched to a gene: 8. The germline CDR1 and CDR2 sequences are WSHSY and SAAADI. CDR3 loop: CASSEGPSGGPQYF. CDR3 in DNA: TGCGCCAGCAGTGAAGGGCCTAGCGGGGGGCCTCAGTATTTT.

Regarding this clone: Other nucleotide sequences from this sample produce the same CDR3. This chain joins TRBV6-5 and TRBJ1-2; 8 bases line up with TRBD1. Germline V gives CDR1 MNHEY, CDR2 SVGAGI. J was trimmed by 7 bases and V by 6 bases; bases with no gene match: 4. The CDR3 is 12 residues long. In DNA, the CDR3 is TGTGCCAGCAGCCGACAGGGGTTTGGCTACACCTTC. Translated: CASSRQGFGYTF.